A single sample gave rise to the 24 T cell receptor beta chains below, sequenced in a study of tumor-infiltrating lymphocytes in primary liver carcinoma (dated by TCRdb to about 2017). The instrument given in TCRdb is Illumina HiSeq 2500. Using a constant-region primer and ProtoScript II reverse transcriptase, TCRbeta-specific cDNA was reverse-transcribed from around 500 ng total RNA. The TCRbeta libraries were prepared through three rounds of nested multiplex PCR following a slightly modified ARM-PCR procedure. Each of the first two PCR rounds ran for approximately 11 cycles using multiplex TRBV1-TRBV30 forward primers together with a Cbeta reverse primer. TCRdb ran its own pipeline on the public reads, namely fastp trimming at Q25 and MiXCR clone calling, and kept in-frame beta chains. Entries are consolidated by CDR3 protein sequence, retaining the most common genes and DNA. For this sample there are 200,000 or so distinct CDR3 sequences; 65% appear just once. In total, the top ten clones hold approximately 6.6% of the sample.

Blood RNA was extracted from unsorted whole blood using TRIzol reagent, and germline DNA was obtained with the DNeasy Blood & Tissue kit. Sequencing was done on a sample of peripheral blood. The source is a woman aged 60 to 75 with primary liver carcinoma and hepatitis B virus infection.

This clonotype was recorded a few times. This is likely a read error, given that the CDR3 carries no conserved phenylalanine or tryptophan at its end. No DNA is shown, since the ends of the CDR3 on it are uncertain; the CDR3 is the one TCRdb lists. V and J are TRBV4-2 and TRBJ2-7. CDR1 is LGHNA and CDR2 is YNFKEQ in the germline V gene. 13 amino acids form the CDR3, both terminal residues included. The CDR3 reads CASSQALSYERYS.

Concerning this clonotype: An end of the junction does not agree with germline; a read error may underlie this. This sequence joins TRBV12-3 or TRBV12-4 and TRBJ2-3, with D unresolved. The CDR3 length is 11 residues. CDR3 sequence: CVSSLRDTQYF. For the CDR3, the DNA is TGTGTCAGCAGTTTAAGAGATACACAGTATTTT.

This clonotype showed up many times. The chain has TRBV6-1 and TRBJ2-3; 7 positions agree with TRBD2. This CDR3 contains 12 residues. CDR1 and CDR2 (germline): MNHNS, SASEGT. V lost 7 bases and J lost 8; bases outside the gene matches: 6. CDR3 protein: CASKSLAATQYF. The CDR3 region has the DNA TGTGCCAGCAAATCTCTAGCGGCTACGCAGTATTTT.

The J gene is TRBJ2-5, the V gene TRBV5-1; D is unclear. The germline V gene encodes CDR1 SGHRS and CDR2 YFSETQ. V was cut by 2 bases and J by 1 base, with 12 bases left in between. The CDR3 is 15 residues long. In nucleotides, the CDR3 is TGCGCCAGCAGCTTAAACAACTACCTCCAAGAGACCCAGTACTTC. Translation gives CASSLNNYLQETQYF.

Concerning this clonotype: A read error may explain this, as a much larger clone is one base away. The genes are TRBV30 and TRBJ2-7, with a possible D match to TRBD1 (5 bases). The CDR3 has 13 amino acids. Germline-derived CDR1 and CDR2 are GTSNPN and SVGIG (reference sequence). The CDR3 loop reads CAWSDRHSCEQYF. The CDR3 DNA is TGTGCCTGGAGTGACAGGCACTCCTGCGAGCAGTACTTC.

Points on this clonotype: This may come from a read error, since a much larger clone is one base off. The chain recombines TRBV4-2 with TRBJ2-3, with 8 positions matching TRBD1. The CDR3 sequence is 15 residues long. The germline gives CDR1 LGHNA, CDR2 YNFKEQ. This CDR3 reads CASSPGQGNTDAQYF. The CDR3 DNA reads TGTGCCAGCAGCCCCGGACAGGGCAACACAGATGCGCAGTATTTT.

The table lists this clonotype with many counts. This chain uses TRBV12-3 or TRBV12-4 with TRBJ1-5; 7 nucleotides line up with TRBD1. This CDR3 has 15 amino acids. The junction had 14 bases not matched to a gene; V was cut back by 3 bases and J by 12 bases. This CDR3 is CASSFSPNRQGDQHF. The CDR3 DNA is TGTGCCAGCAGTTTTAGCCCTAACCGACAGGGTGACCAGCATTTT.

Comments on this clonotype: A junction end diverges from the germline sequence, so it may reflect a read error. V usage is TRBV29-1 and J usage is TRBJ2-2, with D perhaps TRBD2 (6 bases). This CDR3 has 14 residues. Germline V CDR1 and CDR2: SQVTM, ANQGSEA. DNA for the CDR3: TGCAGCGTTGAAGACAGGACTTACACGGGGGTGCTGTTTTTT. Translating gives CSVEDRTYTGVLFF.

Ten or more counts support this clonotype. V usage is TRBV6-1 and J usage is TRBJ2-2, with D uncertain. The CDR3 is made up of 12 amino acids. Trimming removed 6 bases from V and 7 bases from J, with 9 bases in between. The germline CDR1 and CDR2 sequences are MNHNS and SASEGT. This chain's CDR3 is CASSLRVGELFF. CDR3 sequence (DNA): TGTGCCAGCAGCCTACGTGTCGGGGAGCTGTTTTTT.

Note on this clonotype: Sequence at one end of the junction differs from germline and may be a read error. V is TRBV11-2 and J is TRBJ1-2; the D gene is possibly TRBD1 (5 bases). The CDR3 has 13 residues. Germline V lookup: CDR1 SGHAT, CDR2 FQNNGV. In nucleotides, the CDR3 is TGTGCCAACAGATTAGACAGAAACTATGGATACACCTTC. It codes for CANRLDRNYGYTF. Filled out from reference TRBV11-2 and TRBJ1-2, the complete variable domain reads EAGVAQSPRYKIIEKRQSVAFWCNPISGHATLYWYQQILGQGPKLLIQFQNNGVVDDSQLPKDRFSAERLKGVDSTLKIQPAKLEDSAVYLCANRLDRNYGYTFGSGTRLTVV.

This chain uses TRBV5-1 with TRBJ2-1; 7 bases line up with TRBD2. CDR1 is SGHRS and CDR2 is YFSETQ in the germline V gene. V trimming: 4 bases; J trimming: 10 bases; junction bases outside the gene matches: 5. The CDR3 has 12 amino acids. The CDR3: CASSTSSGEQFF. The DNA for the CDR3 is TGCGCCAGCAGCACCTCTAGCGGAGAGCAGTTCTTC.

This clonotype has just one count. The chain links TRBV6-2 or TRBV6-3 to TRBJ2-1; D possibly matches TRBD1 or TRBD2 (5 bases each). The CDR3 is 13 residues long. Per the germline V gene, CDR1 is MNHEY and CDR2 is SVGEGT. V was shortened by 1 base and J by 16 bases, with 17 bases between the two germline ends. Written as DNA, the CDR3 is TGTGCCAGCAGTTACTTGGATGAACGGGACCGCTTCTTC. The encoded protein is CASSYLDERDRFF.

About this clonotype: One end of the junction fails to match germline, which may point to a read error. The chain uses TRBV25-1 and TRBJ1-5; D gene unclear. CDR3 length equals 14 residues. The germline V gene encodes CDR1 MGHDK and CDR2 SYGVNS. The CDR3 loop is CVSRKGGYGQPQHF. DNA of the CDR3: TGTGTCAGCAGGAAGGGAGGGTACGGTCAGCCCCAGCATTTT.

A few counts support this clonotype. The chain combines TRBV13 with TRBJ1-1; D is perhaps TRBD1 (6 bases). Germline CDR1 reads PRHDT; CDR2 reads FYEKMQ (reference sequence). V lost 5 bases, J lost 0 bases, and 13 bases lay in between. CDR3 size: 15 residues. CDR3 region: CASSGGASLNTEAFF. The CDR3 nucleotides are TGTGCCAGCAGCGGGGGGGCCTCACTGAACACTGAAGCTTTCTTT.

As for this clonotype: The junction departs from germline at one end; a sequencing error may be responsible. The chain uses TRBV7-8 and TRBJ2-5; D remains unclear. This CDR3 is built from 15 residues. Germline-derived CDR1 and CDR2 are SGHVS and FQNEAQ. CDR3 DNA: TGTGCCAGCAGCTTAGGGTTCGCAGACCAAGTGACCCGGTACTTC. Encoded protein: CASSLGFADQVTRYF.

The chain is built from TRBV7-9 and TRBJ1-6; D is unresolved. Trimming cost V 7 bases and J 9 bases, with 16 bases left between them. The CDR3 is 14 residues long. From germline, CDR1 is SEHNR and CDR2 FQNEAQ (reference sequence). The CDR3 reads CASTLLAAGSPLHF. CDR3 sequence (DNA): TGTGCCAGCACTCTTCTGGCCGCCGGTTCACCCCTCCACTTT.

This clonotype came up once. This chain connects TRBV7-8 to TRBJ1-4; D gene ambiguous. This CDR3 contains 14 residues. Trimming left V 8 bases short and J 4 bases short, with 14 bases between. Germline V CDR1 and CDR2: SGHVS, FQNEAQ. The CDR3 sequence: CASRSKALNEKLFF. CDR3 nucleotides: TGTGCCAGCCGCTCGAAAGCCCTTAATGAAAAACTGTTTTTT. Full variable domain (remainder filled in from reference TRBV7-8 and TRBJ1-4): GAGVSQSPRYKVAKRGQDVALRCDPISGHVSLFWYQQALGQGPEFLTYFQNEAQLDKSGLPSDRFFAERPEGSVSTLKIQRTQQEDSAVYLCASRSKALNEKLFFGSGTQLSVL.

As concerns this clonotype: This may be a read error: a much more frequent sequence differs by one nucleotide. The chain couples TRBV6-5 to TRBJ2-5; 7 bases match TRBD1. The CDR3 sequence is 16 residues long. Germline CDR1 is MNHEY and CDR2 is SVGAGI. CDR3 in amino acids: CASGYSGQSRPETQYF. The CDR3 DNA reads TGTGCCAGCGGTTACTCGGGACAGAGCCGCCCAGAGACCCAGTACTTC.

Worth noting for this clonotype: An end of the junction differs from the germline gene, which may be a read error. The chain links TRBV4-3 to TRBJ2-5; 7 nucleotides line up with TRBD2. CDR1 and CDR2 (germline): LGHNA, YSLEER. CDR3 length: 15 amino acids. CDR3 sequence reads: CPSSQYLAEEETQYF. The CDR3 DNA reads TGCCCCAGCAGCCAATATCTAGCGGAGGAAGAGACCCAGTACTTC.

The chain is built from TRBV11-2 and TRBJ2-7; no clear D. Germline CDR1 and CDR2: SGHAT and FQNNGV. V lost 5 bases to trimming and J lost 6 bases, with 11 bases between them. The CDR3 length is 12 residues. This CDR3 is CASSPRVGEQYF. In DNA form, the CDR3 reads TGTGCCAGCAGCCCAAGGGTTGGCGAGCAGTACTTC.

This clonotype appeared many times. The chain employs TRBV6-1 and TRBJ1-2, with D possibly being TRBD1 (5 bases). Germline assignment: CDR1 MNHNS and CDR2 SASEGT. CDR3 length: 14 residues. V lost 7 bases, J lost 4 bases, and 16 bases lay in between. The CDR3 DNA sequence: TGTGCCAGCACCCCATCTGGGGACTCCTATGGCTACACCTTC. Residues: CASTPSGDSYGYTF.

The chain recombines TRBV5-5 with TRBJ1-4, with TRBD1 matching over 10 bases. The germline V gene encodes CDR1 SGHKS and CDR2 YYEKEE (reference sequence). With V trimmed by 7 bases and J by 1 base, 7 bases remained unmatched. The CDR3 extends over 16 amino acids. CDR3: CASGTGTGVTNEKLFF. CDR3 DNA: TGTGCCAGCGGAACCGGGACAGGGGTAACTAATGAAAAACTGTTTTTT.

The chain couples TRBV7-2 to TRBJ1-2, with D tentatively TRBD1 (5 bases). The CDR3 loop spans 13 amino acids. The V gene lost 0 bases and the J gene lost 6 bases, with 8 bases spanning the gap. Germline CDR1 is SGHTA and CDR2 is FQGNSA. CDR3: CASSLAGRDGYTF. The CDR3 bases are TGTGCCAGCAGCTTAGCGGGACGGGATGGCTACACCTTC.

The CDR3 DNA is TGCGCCAGCAGCCTAGGAAGGGGGACGAACACTGAAGCTTTCTTT. Its translation: CASSLGRGTNTEAFF. The chain links TRBV4-1 to TRBJ1-1, with D perhaps TRBD1 (6 bases). V was cut by 4 bases and J by 1 base, with 13 bases left in between. The length of the CDR3 is 15 residues. Germline values: CDR1 MGHRA, CDR2 YSYEKL.